This T cell receptor (beta chain) originates from a study of blood T cell repertoires in COVID-19. V shed 2 bases and J shed 6 bases, with 12 bases lying between them. The CDR3 consists of 14 residues. Looked up from germline, CDR1 is LNHDA and CDR2 is SQIVND (reference sequence). In the authors' workflow: Reference gene primer amplification in the assay estimated nucleated cell counts. This table comes from immunoSEQ multiplex PCR, and its TCRdb copy is limited to in-frame clones, with some not included. That table is the source of V, J and clone size, and D and trimming were worked out from the DNA. The repertoire includes 70,000 or so clones, over 85% of them detected once, and roughly 9.7% sits in the top ten.

The clonotype was recovered from a human donor in a cohort sampled during active COVID-19. Sequencing input: peripheral blood. This chain links TRBV19 with TRBJ2-3; D possibly corresponds to TRBD1 (6 bases). The CDR3 is CASSIQQGSDTQYF. The CDR3 nucleotides read TGTGCCAGTAGTATACAACAGGGCAGCGATACGCAGTATTTT.